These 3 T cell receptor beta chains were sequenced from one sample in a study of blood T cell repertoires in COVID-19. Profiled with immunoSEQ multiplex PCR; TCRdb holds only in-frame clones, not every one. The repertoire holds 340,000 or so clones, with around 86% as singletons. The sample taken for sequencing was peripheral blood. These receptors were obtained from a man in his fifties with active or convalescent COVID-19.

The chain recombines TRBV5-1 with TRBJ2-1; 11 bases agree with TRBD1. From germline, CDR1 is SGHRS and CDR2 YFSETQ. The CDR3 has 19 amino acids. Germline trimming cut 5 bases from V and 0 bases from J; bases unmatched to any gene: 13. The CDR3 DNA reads TGCGCCAGCAGGTCCCCGACCCGGGACAGGGGGAGCTCCTACAATGAGCAGTTCTTC. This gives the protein CASRSPTRDRGSSYNEQFF.

CDR3 bases: TGTGCCAGCAGTTACTCATCTGGCAGGGCCTATGGCTACACCTTC. Protein: CASSYSSGRAYGYTF. The chain uses TRBV6-5 and TRBJ1-2; D may be TRBD1 (5 bases). From germline, CDR1 is MNHEY and CDR2 SVGAGI. The CDR3 spans 15 residues. Trimming took off 0 bases at V and 4 bases at J, with 12 bases between the two ends.

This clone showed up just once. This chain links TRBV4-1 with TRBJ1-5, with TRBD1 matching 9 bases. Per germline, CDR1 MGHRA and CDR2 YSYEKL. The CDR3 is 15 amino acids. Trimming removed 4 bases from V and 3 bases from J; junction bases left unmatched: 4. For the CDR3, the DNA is TGCGCCAGCAGCCGCAGGACAGGGGACAATCAGCCCCAGCATTTT. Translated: CASSRRTGDNQPQHF.